A single sample gave rise to the 29 T cell receptor beta chains below, sequenced in a study of OX40 agonist ivuxolimab in advanced cancers. TCRdb keeps only in-frame clones here, not all; method: immunoSEQ multiplex PCR. The sample yields tens of thousands of clones, about nine tenths seen once. The source material was CD4+ or CD8+ T cells sorted from blood, sampled in a trial of the OX40 agonist ivuxolimab. All receptors derive from an adult with an advanced solid tumor such as melanoma, head and neck, liver or kidney cancer.

This chain joins TRBV7-7 and TRBJ2-3; 8 bases align to TRBD2. The CDR3 runs to 13 residues. The germline V gene encodes CDR1 SSHAT and CDR2 FNYEAQ (reference sequence). The V gene end was trimmed by 10 bases and the J gene end by 3 bases; junction bases not matched to a gene: 6. The CDR3 sequence: CATSRGGTDTQYF. The CDR3, as DNA: TGTGCCACTAGTCGGGGGGGAACAGATACGCAGTATTTT.

This sequence joins TRBV25-1 and TRBJ1-4, with D unresolved. CDR1 is MGHDK and CDR2 is SYGVNS in the germline V gene. V was clipped by 3 bases and J by 3 bases, with 14 bases between them. This CDR3 contains 16 residues. CDR3 protein: CASSDLQIGPNEKLFF. The DNA of the CDR3 is TGTGCCAGCAGTGACCTCCAGATTGGGCCTAATGAAAAACTGTTTTTT.

This clone was observed a single time. The chain employs TRBV4-2 and TRBJ2-5; perhaps D is TRBD1 or TRBD2 (5 bases each). The CDR3 has 15 amino acids. The germline gives CDR1 LGHNA, CDR2 YNFKEQ. Trimming took 0 bases from V and 5 from J, leaving 13 bases between them. The CDR3 DNA follows: TGTGCCAGCAGCCAAGAGGGGACCGCCGGGGAGACCCAGTACTTC. Encoded protein: CASSQEGTAGETQYF.

V usage is TRBV29-1 and J usage is TRBJ1-1; possibly TRBD1 for D (6 bases). With 4 bases removed from V and 0 bases from J, the gap between germline ends came to 9 bases. This CDR3 comprises 13 residues. Looked up from germline, CDR1 is SQVTM and CDR2 is ANQGSEA. This CDR3 reads CSVVRDMNTEAFF. DNA of the CDR3: TGCAGCGTTGTACGGGACATGAACACTGAAGCTTTCTTT.

This clone showed up just once. This chain connects TRBV19 to TRBJ2-5, with 7 bases lining up with TRBD1. Germline loops: CDR1 LNHDA, CDR2 SQIVND (reference sequence). J was trimmed by 4 bases and V by 8 bases; bases with no gene match: 13. There are 15 residues in the CDR3. The DNA for the CDR3 is TGTGCCAGTGCCCCCGAGAGGACAGGTAGAGAGACCCAGTACTTC. Its protein product is CASAPERTGRETQYF.

The chain is built from TRBV5-4 and TRBJ2-7, with 8 bases identical to TRBD2. V was pared by 4 bases and J by 5 bases, with 14 bases of the junction left unmatched. Per the germline V gene, CDR1 is SGHNT and CDR2 is YYREEE (reference sequence). This CDR3 comprises 16 residues. The CDR3 nucleotides read TGTGCCAGCAGCCGCCCTGACAGCGGGAGAGGGAACGAGCAGTACTTC. Protein product: CASSRPDSGRGNEQYF.

DNA for the CDR3: TGCAGCGTTGAAGGGCGGGGCGGTAGATACACAGATACGCAGTATTTT. Its translation: CSVEGRGGRYTDTQYF. The rearrangement uses TRBV29-1 and TRBJ2-3; a weak D match, TRBD2 (6 bases). The CDR3 is 16 amino acids. Trimming took 1 base from V and 2 from J, leaving 16 bases between them. Germline lookup yields CDR1 SQVTM and CDR2 ANQGSEA.

The chain uses TRBV19 and TRBJ2-3, with 7 nucleotides matching TRBD1. This CDR3 has 15 amino acids. With V trimmed by 3 bases and J by 4 bases, 7 bases remained unmatched. Looked up from germline, CDR1 is LNHDA and CDR2 is SQIVND (reference sequence). CDR3 nucleotides: TGTGCCAGTAGTATGTACGGCAGGGGGTCAGATACGCAGTATTTT. This translates into CASSMYGRGSDTQYF.

The chain couples TRBV25-1 to TRBJ1-2; 8 bases are shared with TRBD1. V dropped 1 base and J dropped 4; count of bases not matched to a gene: 5. The germline gives CDR1 MGHDK, CDR2 SYGVNS. This CDR3 comprises 15 residues. The CDR3 bases are TGTGCCAGCAGTGAATTAGGACAGGGACTCTATGGCTACACCTTC. Translation gives CASSELGQGLYGYTF.

The CDR3 is CSVQARASLGYTF. CDR3 sequence (DNA): TGCAGCGTTCAGGCCCGGGCATCGCTTGGCTACACCTTC. The genes are TRBV29-1 and TRBJ1-2; no clear D. Looked up from germline, CDR1 is SQVTM and CDR2 is ANQGSEA. Trimming stripped 5 bases from V and 7 bases from J, with 17 bases between. The CDR3 has 13 amino acids.

The V gene is TRBV29-1, the J gene TRBJ1-1; tentatively, D is TRBD1 (5 bases). The ends were cut back, 7 bases at V and 0 bases at J, with 12 bases in the middle. The CDR3 contains 13 residues. The germline gives CDR1 SQVTM, CDR2 ANQGSEA. CDR3 region: CSAGRGVNTEAFF. The CDR3 DNA sequence: TGCAGCGCCGGACGGGGGGTGAACACTGAAGCTTTCTTT.

This chain connects TRBV19 to TRBJ1-2; 10 positions match TRBD1. V was clipped by 4 bases and J by 8 bases; unmatched bases: 4. The CDR3 has 13 residues. Germline V lookup: CDR1 LNHDA, CDR2 SQIVND (reference sequence). The CDR3 bases are TGTGCCAGTAGTAGACAGGGGGCGGGAGGCTACACCTTC. This translates into CASSRQGAGGYTF.

This clone was picked up one time. The chain combines TRBV9 with TRBJ2-3; D not certain. V shed 4 bases and J shed 4 bases, with 13 bases lying between them. Germline V gene sequence: CDR1 SGDLS, CDR2 YYNGEE. This CDR3 is built from 14 residues. CDR3 bases: TGTGCCAGCAGCCCGTATGAAGGGCCAGATACGCAGTATTTT. Amino acid sequence: CASSPYEGPDTQYF.

The chain is built from TRBV5-1 and TRBJ2-5; the match to TRBD2 covers 9 bases. The CDR3 extends over 18 amino acids. V shed 3 bases and J 7 bases; nucleotides not matched to a gene: 19. Germline loops: CDR1 SGHRS, CDR2 YFSETQ. The CDR3 DNA is TGCGCCAGCAGCTCCACCACCCCCACAGCGGGGGGCGGAGGGACCCAGTACTTC. It codes for CASSSTTPTAGGGGTQYF.

This chain links TRBV4-1 with TRBJ1-1, with 7 bases that match TRBD1. J lost 10 bases, V lost 6 bases, and 11 bases had no gene match. Germline V lookup: CDR1 MGHRA, CDR2 YSYEKL. The CDR3 runs 13 residues. CDR3 residues: CASRPTGHPRAFF. The CDR3 DNA is TGCGCCAGCAGACCGACAGGGCATCCCCGAGCTTTCTTT.

Written as DNA, the CDR3 is TGTGCCAGCACCCGTGCCGGTAACTCTGGAAACACCATATATTTT. It yields the protein CASTRAGNSGNTIYF. The chain has TRBV9 and TRBJ1-3, with D hard to call. From germline, CDR1 is SGDLS and CDR2 YYNGEE. Trimming took off 6 bases at V and 0 bases at J, with 13 bases between the two ends. The CDR3 is made up of 15 amino acids.

The chain couples TRBV18 to TRBJ2-6, with 7 bases that match TRBD1. CDR3 length equals 19 residues. Germline CDR1 and CDR2: KGHSH and LQKENI. With V trimmed by 6 bases and J by 2 bases, 16 bases remained unmatched. The CDR3 nucleotides are TGTGCCAGCTCTCTCACCAGTGCGACAGGGAGTACTGGGGCCAACGTCCTGACTTTC. Its protein product is CASSLTSATGSTGANVLTF.

This chain uses TRBV13 with TRBJ1-2; D may be TRBD1 (6 bases). Trimming shortened V by 5 bases and J by 4 bases, and 17 bases separated the two germline ends. CDR3 length: 15 residues. The germline gives CDR1 PRHDT, CDR2 FYEKMQ (reference sequence). The CDR3 protein is CASSQLQGPSYGYTF. CDR3 in DNA: TGTGCCAGCAGCCAGTTACAGGGTCCAAGCTATGGCTACACCTTC.

This rearrangement joins TRBV7-9 to TRBJ1-1; 7 bases align to TRBD1. With 4 bases clipped from V and 0 bases from J, the junction kept 2 bases outside the gene matches. The CDR3 loop spans 14 amino acids. Germline loops: CDR1 SEHNR, CDR2 FQNEAQ (reference sequence). CDR3 DNA: TGTGCCAGCAGCTCAGACAGGGTGAACACTGAAGCTTTCTTT. Translated, it gives CASSSDRVNTEAFF.

This chain links TRBV6-6 with TRBJ2-5, with unresolved D. Trimming took off 6 bases at V and 0 bases at J, with 2 bases between the two ends. The CDR3 runs 11 residues. Germline V lookup: CDR1 MNHNY, CDR2 SVGAGI (reference sequence). The CDR3 sequence: CASSHQETQYF. In DNA form, the CDR3 reads TGTGCCAGCAGCCACCAAGAGACCCAGTACTTC.

This chain connects TRBV27 to TRBJ1-4, with 9 nucleotides matching TRBD1. The CDR3 extends over 15 amino acids. Trimming cost V 5 bases and J 8 bases; bases outside gene matches: 9. Germline CDR1 and CDR2: MNHEY and SMNVEV (reference sequence). The DNA of the CDR3 is TGTGCCAGCAGTACCACCGGGACAGGGAGCGAAAAACTGTTTTTT. It specifies CASSTTGTGSEKLFF.

In this sample, this clone turned up once. The genes are TRBV9 and TRBJ2-6, with no clear D. Germline V lookup: CDR1 SGDLS, CDR2 YYNGEE. The V and J ends lost 3 bases and 2 bases respectively, with 9 bases between them. CDR3 length equals 15 residues. This CDR3 is CASSAETAGANVLTF. DNA of the CDR3: TGTGCCAGCAGCGCGGAGACGGCTGGGGCCAACGTCCTGACTTTC.

The chain couples TRBV11-2 to TRBJ1-6, with 7 positions matching TRBD1. The V and J ends lost 4 bases and 5 bases, in that order; junction bases with no gene match: 2. Germline-derived CDR1 and CDR2 are SGHAT and FQNNGV. The CDR3 runs to 14 residues. DNA of the CDR3: TGTGCCAGCAGCTCCGGGACAGATAATTCACCCCTCCACTTT. Its translation: CASSSGTDNSPLHF.

This chain joins TRBV7-2 and TRBJ1-2; TRBD1 is a possible D gene (5 bases). The CDR3 has 13 amino acids. Deletions cut 4 bases from V and 8 bases from J, with 14 bases between. Germline V gives CDR1 SGHTA, CDR2 FQGNSA. The CDR3 bases are TGTGCCAGCAGCTCCGGACACCCGGGGGGCTACACCTTC. It yields the protein CASSSGHPGGYTF.

The V call is TRBV9, the J call TRBJ1-1; no definite D call. Germline V CDR1 and CDR2: SGDLS, YYNGEE. CDR3 length equals 16 residues. Trimming took off 0 bases at V and 1 base at J, with 13 bases between the two ends. CDR3: CASSVVRSESNTEAFF. The CDR3 nucleotides read TGTGCCAGCAGCGTAGTCAGGAGCGAGTCGAACACTGAAGCTTTCTTT.

V gene TRBV5-1 combines with J gene TRBJ2-2, with 9 bases aligning to TRBD1. V gave up 4 bases and J gave up 7 bases; unmatched junction bases: 8. The length of the CDR3 is 15 residues. Germline V gene data show CDR1 as SGHRS and CDR2 as YFSETQ. CDR3 loop: CASSPRDRAIGELFF. CDR3 DNA sequence: TGCGCCAGCAGCCCCAGGGACAGGGCGATCGGGGAGCTGTTTTTT.

The chain recombines TRBV10-3 with TRBJ1-1, with 7 bases aligning to TRBD1. The length of the CDR3 is 15 residues. V gave up 2 bases and J gave up 3 bases; unmatched junction bases: 6. CDR1 is ENHRY, CDR2 SYGVKD, per germline. This chain's CDR3 is CAISETGVRDTEAFF. The DNA for the CDR3 is TGTGCCATCAGTGAGACAGGGGTACGAGACACTGAAGCTTTCTTT.

This clone came up a few times. Compared with germline, one end of the junction differs, possibly owing to a read error. This sequence joins TRBV28 and TRBJ2-1; no definite D call. This CDR3 has 12 residues. Germline V gene lookup returns CDR1 MDHEN and CDR2 SYDVKM. CDR3 in DNA: TGTGCCAGCAGTTTATTTGGGGTAATAAAGGTCTTC. It codes for CASSLFGVIKVF.

V and J are TRBV15 and TRBJ1-1, with 9 bases aligning to TRBD1. V was pared by 0 bases and J by 5 bases, with 4 bases of the junction left unmatched. The CDR3 is 15 residues long. Germline CDR1 is LNHNV and CDR2 is YYDKDF (reference sequence). In DNA, the CDR3 is TGTGCCACCAGCAGAGATGGACAGGGGAGGACTGAAGCTTTCTTT. It translates to CATSRDGQGRTEAFF.